This is a list of T cell receptor beta chains from one sample in a study of blood T cell repertoires in COVID-19. Only in-frame clones appear in the TCRdb table, and some are missing; sequencing was by immunoSEQ multiplex PCR. This sample has approximately 110,000 clones, with about 85% found just once. The sample taken for sequencing was peripheral blood. These receptors were taken from a human donor in a cohort sampled during active COVID-19. Both conserved end residues are part of each CDR3. The D gene is left open where the match is weak. Only part of the rows carry a size: once, few, many, or a class if the clone is expanded.

TRBV9	TRBD1	-	TRBJ2-7	TGTGCCAGCAGCTCCTCGTCAGGGACAGGGCCATCCTCCTACGAGCAGTACTTC	CASSSSSGTGPSSYEQYF
TRBV7-2	-	-	TRBJ2-5	TGTGCCAGCAGCTTAGATTTCGGGATCCAAGAGACCCAGTACTTC	CASSLDFGIQETQYF
TRBV12-3/TRBV12-4	TRBD1	-	TRBJ1-5	TGTGCCAGCAGAGGGACAGGGGCTCAGCCCCAGCATTTT	CASRGTGAQPQHF
TRBV11-2	TRBD2	-	TRBJ2-7	TGTGCCAGCAGCTTAGACCTAGCGGGGGGGCTAAGCCTCCAGGTCTACGAGCAGTACTTC	CASSLDLAGGLSLQVYEQYF
TRBV5-5	-	many	TRBJ1-1	TGTGCCAGCAGCTTGGGGACAGTCAGTGAAGCTTTCTTT	CASSLGTVSEAFF
TRBV24-1	-	-	TRBJ2-2	TGTGCCACCGCCGGCGGGACCGGGAACACCGGGGAGCTGTTTTTT	CATAGGTGNTGELFF
TRBV6-5	-	once	TRBJ1-6	TGTGCCAGCAGTTACTCAGGCAGGGATAATTCACCCCTCCACTTT	CASSYSGRDNSPLHF
TRBV6-5	-	-	TRBJ2-3	TGTGCCAGCGAAACTAGTAGCACAGATACGCAGTATTTT	CASETSSTDTQYF
TRBV6-2/TRBV6-3	-	-	TRBJ2-3	TGTGCCAGCAGCACCATACTAGGATTGAAAGCAGATACGCAGTATTTT	CASSTILGLKADTQYF
TRBV2	TRBD2	-	TRBJ2-3	TGTGCCAGCAGTGGGACTAGCGGGAGGGAAGATACGCAGTATTTT	CASSGTSGREDTQYF
TRBV10-1	TRBD2	few	TRBJ2-7	TGCGCCAGCAGTCCGGGTAGCGGGAGGGCCGGAAGCTACGAGCAGTACTTC	CASSPGSGRAGSYEQYF
TRBV2	TRBD2	-	TRBJ2-4	TGTGCCAGCACCCCGAGAGCGGGGGCCACTACTGGAAACATTCAGTACTTC	CASTPRAGATTGNIQYF
TRBV28	TRBD1	-	TRBJ1-2	TGTGCCAGCAGTTCCCTACCCGGACAGGGAGAGGGTGGCTACACCTTC	CASSSLPGQGEGGYTF
TRBV4-1	TRBD1	-	TRBJ2-7	TGCGCCAGCAGCCCCCGACAGGGCTTCATGGACGAGCAGTACTTC	CASSPRQGFMDEQYF
TRBV5-1	-	-	TRBJ2-3	TGCGCCAGCAGCCTGGGGCTAGTGGGCACAGATACGCAGTATTTT	CASSLGLVGTDTQYF
TRBV2	-	-	TRBJ1-1	TGTGCCAGCACAAAGGCAGGGCGGAACACTGAAGCTTTCTTT	CASTKAGRNTEAFF
TRBV29-1	TRBD2	-	TRBJ2-5	TGCAGCGGCCGGGGGGGAGGAGAGACCCAGTACTTC	CSGRGGGETQYF
TRBV5-6	-	-	TRBJ2-1	TGTGCCAGCAGCTTTGGGGAGGAGGAGGGCTACAATGAGCAGTTCTTC	CASSFGEEEGYNEQFF
TRBV7-8	TRBD1	-	TRBJ1-1	TGTGCCAGCAGCTTACTGACAGGGGGCGCTTCTGAAGCTTTCTTT	CASSLLTGGASEAFF
TRBV5-1	TRBD2	-	TRBJ2-1	TGCGCCAGCAGCTCCAGGACTAGCTCAAGGGGAGCGGTAGAGCAGTTCTTC	CASSSRTSSRGAVEQFF
TRBV3-1/TRBV3-2	-	-	TRBJ1-2	TGTGCCAGCAGCCAAGGTGTCAGGGAAAATGGCTACACCTTC	CASSQGVRENGYTF
TRBV9	-	-	TRBJ1-6	TGTGCCAGCAGCCTAGGGGGAGGGGAGCGTAATTCACCCCTCCACTTT	CASSLGGGERNSPLHF
TRBV24-1	TRBD1	-	TRBJ2-5	TGTGCCACCAGTGGTGTGACAGGGTCGGGAGAGACCCAGTACTTC	CATSGVTGSGETQYF
TRBV11-3	TRBD1	-	TRBJ1-1	TGTGCCAGCAGTCTTACAGGGGACACTGAAGCTTTCTTT	CASSLTGDTEAFF
TRBV28	-	-	TRBJ2-7	TGTGCCAGCAGTCAGGGCTACGAGCAGTACTTC	CASSQGYEQYF
TRBV5-1	TRBD1	-	TRBJ1-1	TGCGCCAGCAGCGAATTGACCACAGGGGGAGGAGTAGAAGCTTTCTTT	CASSELTTGGGVEAFF
TRBV5-4	-	-	TRBJ1-4	TGTGCCAGCAGCGTGGGGGCGGGTGCAACTAATGAAAAACTGTTTTTT	CASSVGAGATNEKLFF
TRBV5-1	TRBD2	-	TRBJ2-2	TGCGCCAGCAGCTTGCTAGCGGGTAACACCGGGGAGCTGTTTTTT	CASSLLAGNTGELFF
TRBV3-1/TRBV3-2	TRBD1	-	TRBJ1-3	TGTGCCAGCAGCCAGCAGGACAGGGCGGGTGGAAACACCATATATTTT	CASSQQDRAGGNTIYF
TRBV18	-	-	TRBJ2-7	TGTGCCAGCTCACCACTGGGCACTTCCTACGAGCAGTACTTC	CASSPLGTSYEQYF
TRBV28	-	-	TRBJ1-4	TGTGCCAGCAGCCTACAGATCACCGAAAAACTGTTTTTT	CASSLQITEKLFF
TRBV28	-	-	TRBJ2-7	TGTGCCAGCAACGAGATCCGGGACTTTGAGGGGCAGTACTTC	CASNEIRDFEGQYF
TRBV19	-	-	TRBJ1-5	TGTGCCAGTAGTGGGGGCTGGAGCAATCAGCCCCAGCATTTT	CASSGGWSNQPQHF
TRBV18	TRBD2	-	TRBJ2-7	TGTGCCAGCTCACCACCGTCCCTAGCGGGTTACGAGCAGTACTTC	CASSPPSLAGYEQYF
TRBV25-1	TRBD1	-	TRBJ2-7	TGTGCCAGTGGGGACAGGGGGACCTACGAGCAGTACTTC	CASGDRGTYEQYF
TRBV9	-	-	TRBJ1-5	TGTGCCAGCAGCGTAGCCGGGATCTTGGGAGCCGATCAGCCCCAGCATTTT	CASSVAGILGADQPQHF
TRBV6-5	-	few	TRBJ1-5	TGTGCCAGCAGCGTCCGGGCCCGGGGGCAGCCCCAGCATTTT	CASSVRARGQPQHF
TRBV28	-	-	TRBJ1-6	TGTGCCAGCAGTGGCCCCGCCGGACTGCTTAATTCACCCCTCCACTTT	CASSGPAGLLNSPLHF
TRBV6-5	-	-	TRBJ2-7	TGTGCCAGCAGTTACTCGAAGTGGCAGGGGGGCGAGCAGTACTTC	CASSYSKWQGGEQYF
TRBV4-1	-	-	TRBJ1-6	TGCGCCAGCAGCCAAGGCCCCGAAGGGGCCAATTCACCCCTCCACTTT	CASSQGPEGANSPLHF
TRBV7-9	TRBD1	-	TRBJ1-4	TGTGCCAGCAGCTTAGGTTTCCCCTCACAGGGGGCAGGTGAAAAACTGTTTTTT	CASSLGFPSQGAGEKLFF
TRBV5-5	TRBD1	-	TRBJ2-7	TGTGCCAGCAGCTGGGGACAGGGGGGCTCCGAGCAGTACTTC	CASSWGQGGSEQYF
TRBV29-1	-	-	TRBJ2-3	TGCAGCGTTGCACGGGGTAGGACAGATACGCAGTATTTT	CSVARGRTDTQYF
TRBV3-1/TRBV3-2	-	once	TRBJ1-4	TGTGCCAGCAGCCTCGGACAGAGGAATGAAAAACTGTTTTTT	CASSLGQRNEKLFF
TRBV7-9	TRBD1	-	TRBJ2-1	TGTGCCAGCAGCTTACAGGACAGGGGACGCAATGAGCAGTTCTTC	CASSLQDRGRNEQFF
TRBV28	TRBD2	-	TRBJ2-1	TGTGCCAGCAGGCCTAGCGGGGGACCAAGGATGGATGAGCAGTTCTTC	CASRPSGGPRMDEQFF
TRBV7-6	-	-	TRBJ2-1	TGTGCCAGCAGCTTAGCTAGAAACAATGAGCAGTTCTTC	CASSLARNNEQFF
TRBV30	-	once	TRBJ1-1	TGTGCCTGGAGTTTACCACCGGGGACAAGAGAAGCTTTCTTT	CAWSLPPGTREAFF
TRBV7-8	TRBD2	-	TRBJ2-2	TGTGCCAGCATTCCCACACCACGGGGGGGCACCGGGGAGCTGTTTTTT	CASIPTPRGGTGELFF
TRBV11-2	-	-	TRBJ2-7	TGTGCCAGCAGCTTACTATCGCGCGACAGATCCTACGAGCAGTACTTC	CASSLLSRDRSYEQYF
TRBV24-1	TRBD1	-	TRBJ1-1	TGTGCCACCAGTGTGACAGGGGGCACTGAAGCTTTCTTT	CATSVTGGTEAFF
TRBV4-3	TRBD2	-	TRBJ2-3	TGCGCCAGCAGCCAAGGAGCGGGGGTTGTACAGGGTACGCAGTATTTT	CASSQGAGVVQGTQYF
TRBV9	-	-	TRBJ1-3	TGTGCCAGCAGCTCACAAGGGGCCTCCTTCTCTGGAAACACCATATATTTT	CASSSQGASFSGNTIYF
TRBV18	TRBD1	-	TRBJ1-3	TGTGCCAGCTCACCAACCCAGGGGGCGGCTGGAAACACCATATATTTT	CASSPTQGAAGNTIYF
TRBV7-9	TRBD1	-	TRBJ2-5	TGTGCCAGCACCAGGACAGGGGAAGGGACCCAGTACTTC	CASTRTGEGTQYF
TRBV9	-	-	TRBJ2-7	TGTGCCAGCAGCGTAGCTCCGGGACTTACCTACGAGCAGTACTTC	CASSVAPGLTYEQYF
TRBV7-8	-	-	TRBJ2-7	TGTGCCAGCTCCATAGGAGCGTTTAGTGGGTACGAGCAGTACTTC	CASSIGAFSGYEQYF
TRBV18	-	-	TRBJ1-5	TGTGCCAGCTCACCAACGGCTGGGAGGGTCGGACAGCCCCAGCATTTT	CASSPTAGRVGQPQHF
TRBV28	-	-	TRBJ1-2	TGTGCCAGCAGTTCGGTGCAGGGCTATGGCTACACCTTC	CASSSVQGYGYTF